Listed here are 17 T cell receptor beta chains from one sample, sequenced in a study of response to subunit inactivated influenza vaccine. TCRdb re-derived calls from the RT-PCR reads in MiXCR, one entry per CDR3 protein. The data show around 470,000 distinct CDR3 sequences, with approximately 7.2% seen just once and around 12% held by the top ten. The sample in question was PBMCs from blood, obtained less than 30 months after vaccination. These receptors originate from a man in his fifties or sixties who received an inactivated influenza vaccine.

V is TRBV5-1 and J is TRBJ2-3, with D possibly being TRBD1 (5 bases). The CDR3 is made up of 14 amino acids. With 5 bases removed from V and 6 bases from J, the gap between germline ends came to 16 bases. The germline gives CDR1 SGHRS, CDR2 YFSETQ. CDR3 loop: CASRPTQGGDTQYF. CDR3 in DNA: TGCGCCAGCAGACCTACTCAGGGTGGCGATACGCAGTATTTT.

This clonotype was observed at least ten times. The chain couples TRBV27 to TRBJ2-7; no reliable D call. The CDR3 is made up of 15 amino acids. In germline, CDR1 is MNHEY, CDR2 SMNVEV (reference sequence). V was cut by 2 bases and J by 3 bases, with 14 bases left in between. This chain's CDR3 is CASSLNRPPGYEQYF. The CDR3 DNA is TGTGCCAGCAGTTTAAATAGACCCCCAGGCTACGAGCAGTACTTC.

The chain is built from TRBV12-3 or TRBV12-4 and TRBJ2-7, with 9 nucleotides matching TRBD1. The CDR3 totals 14 residues. The V segment lost 0 bases and the J segment 5 bases; nucleotides outside the gene matches: 2. The CDR3 DNA follows: TGTGCCAGCAGTTTAGCACAGGGGGCTCACGAGCAGTACTTC. This sequence encodes CASSLAQGAHEQYF.

This clonotype has more than one count but fewer than ten. The V call is TRBV6-2 or TRBV6-3, the J call TRBJ1-5, with D uncertain. Germline V CDR1 and CDR2: MNHEY, SVGEGT. Between the trimmed V and J ends, which lost 2 bases and 4 bases, there was a span of 6 bases. The CDR3 extends over 13 amino acids. This CDR3 reads CASSYVGNQPQHF. CDR3 DNA sequence: TGTGCCAGCAGTTACGTGGGAAATCAGCCCCAGCATTTT.

The chain links TRBV6-5 to TRBJ2-7; D possibly corresponds to TRBD1 (8 bases). The CDR3 has 17 amino acids. V was pared by 0 bases and J by 4 bases, with 19 bases between. CDR1 is MNHEY and CDR2 is SVGAGI in the germline V gene. The DNA of the CDR3 is TGTGCCAGCAGTTACTCGTTTCAGGGGGCTAGCGGATACGAGCAGTACTTC. Protein: CASSYSFQGASGYEQYF.

This clonotype occurred many times. The chain couples TRBV29-1 to TRBJ1-4; D not certain. The CDR3 extends over 12 amino acids. V shed 5 bases and J shed 5 bases, with 9 bases lying between them. Per germline, CDR1 SQVTM and CDR2 ANQGSEA. DNA of the CDR3: TGCAGCGTTACCGGACGAAATGAAAAACTGTTTTTT. It encodes CSVTGRNEKLFF.

The rearrangement links TRBV12-3 or TRBV12-4 to TRBJ2-6, with D possibly being TRBD1 (6 bases). The CDR3 is 16 residues long. Trimming removed 7 bases from V and 2 bases from J, with 15 bases in between. Here the CDR3 DNA reads TGTGCCAGCAATCTACAGGGAGCTACTGGGGCCAACGTCCTGACTTTC. It translates to CASNLQGATGANVLTF.

This clonotype was seen a handful of times. V usage is TRBV20-1 and J usage is TRBJ2-7; 8 nucleotides agree with TRBD1. With V trimmed by 7 bases and J by 3 bases, 8 bases remained unmatched. Per germline, CDR1 DFQATT and CDR2 SNEGSKA (reference sequence). CDR3 length: 13 residues. The CDR3 DNA is TGCAGTGTCCCGACAGGGGCCCTCTACGAGCAGTACTTC. As protein: CSVPTGALYEQYF.

This chain connects TRBV4-3 to TRBJ2-2, with D unresolved. This CDR3 is 15 amino acids long. Per germline, CDR1 LGHNA and CDR2 YSLEER. Trimming shortened V by 2 bases and J by 4 bases, and 11 bases separated the two germline ends. The CDR3 nucleotides are TGCGCCAGCAGCCAAACACCTTTCTTCACCGGGGAGCTGTTTTTT. Amino acid sequence: CASSQTPFFTGELFF.

The sample holds a few counts of this clonotype. A much bigger clone sits one base away, suggesting this may be a read error. The V gene is TRBV20-1, the J gene TRBJ2-5; 7 bases line up with TRBD1. CDR3 size: 14 residues. Germline V gene lookup returns CDR1 DFQATT and CDR2 SNEGSKA (reference sequence). DNA for the CDR3: TGCAGTGCTAAACAGGGGACCCAACAAGCGACCCAGTACTTC. Encoded protein: CSAKQGTQQATQYF.

This chain uses TRBV5-5 with TRBJ2-1, with 8 positions matching TRBD1. V gave up 4 bases and J gave up 0 bases; unmatched junction bases: 9. The CDR3 is 17 amino acids. Germline lookup yields CDR1 SGHKS and CDR2 YYEKEE (reference sequence). In DNA form, the CDR3 reads TGTGCCAGCAGCCTTGACAGGGGACCCCACTCCTACAATGAGCAGTTCTTC. Amino acids: CASSLDRGPHSYNEQFF.

The V and J genes are TRBV6-2 or TRBV6-3 and TRBJ2-3, with 8 bases identical to TRBD2. The CDR3 is made up of 14 amino acids. Germline lookup yields CDR1 MNHEY and CDR2 SVGEGT. The junction had 6 bases not matched to a gene; V was cut back by 5 bases and J by 5 bases. CDR3 in DNA: TGTGCCAGCAGTATTAGCGGGGCTGAAGATACGCAGTATTTT. It translates to CASSISGAEDTQYF.

This clonotype came up a few times. J is TRBJ1-1 and V is TRBV28; 10 bases map to TRBD1. J lost 5 bases, V lost 6 bases, and 3 bases had no gene match. The CDR3 contains 13 residues. Germline-derived CDR1 and CDR2 are MDHEN and SYDVKM. The CDR3, as DNA: TGTGCCAGCAGGACAGGGGGCTGGACTGAAGCTTTCTTT. Its translation: CASRTGGWTEAFF.

The chain couples TRBV20-1 to TRBJ2-7; TRBD1 aligns across 7 bases. V lost 6 bases and J lost 2; bases outside the gene matches: 7. There are 13 residues in the CDR3. CDR1 and CDR2 from the germline V gene are DFQATT and SNEGSKA (reference sequence). The CDR3 bases are TGCAGTGCCCGTGAGACAGGGACCTACGAGCAGTACTTC. Translated: CSARETGTYEQYF.

The rearrangement uses TRBV20-1 and TRBJ1-2, with D possibly being TRBD1 (6 bases). Germline-derived CDR1 and CDR2 are DFQATT and SNEGSKA (reference sequence). The CDR3 sequence is 13 residues long. V was clipped by 1 base and J by 8 bases, with 14 bases between them. CDR3 region: CSARVSGGKGYTF. In DNA form, the CDR3 reads TGCAGTGCTAGAGTGTCTGGGGGCAAAGGCTACACCTTC.

The chain couples TRBV2 to TRBJ2-1; D unresolved. Between the trimmed V and J ends, which lost 4 bases and 0 bases, there was a span of 10 bases. Germline V gives CDR1 SNHLY, CDR2 FYNNEI. The CDR3 has 15 amino acids. CDR3 DNA: TGTGCCAGCAGTGGTTACGAGAGCTCCTACAATGAGCAGTTCTTC. Translated, it gives CASSGYESSYNEQFF.

This clonotype was seen more than once but under ten times. The chain joins TRBV4-3 to TRBJ2-6, with 7 bases fitting TRBD1. The CDR3 spans 19 residues. CDR1 and CDR2 (germline): LGHNA, YSLEER. Trimming removed 1 base from V and 2 bases from J; junction bases left unmatched: 11. CDR3 sequence (DNA): TGCGCCAGCAGCCAAGCCAGGGGGACCTTCGAAGCTGGGGCCAACGTCCTGACTTTC. Translated, it gives CASSQARGTFEAGANVLTF.